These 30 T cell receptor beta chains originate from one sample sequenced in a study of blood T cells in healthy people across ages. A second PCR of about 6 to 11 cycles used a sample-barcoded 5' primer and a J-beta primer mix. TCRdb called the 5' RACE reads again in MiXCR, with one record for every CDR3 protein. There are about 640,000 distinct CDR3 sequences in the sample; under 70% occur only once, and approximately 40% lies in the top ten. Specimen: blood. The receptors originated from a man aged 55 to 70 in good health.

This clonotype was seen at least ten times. Written as DNA, the CDR3 is TGTGCCAGCTCACCAGGGACAGGGTACGAGCAGTACTTC. Amino acid sequence: CASSPGTGYEQYF. The chain combines TRBV18 with TRBJ2-7; TRBD1 aligns across 9 bases. Germline trimming cut 2 bases from V and 4 bases from J; bases unmatched to any gene: 0. This CDR3 spans 13 amino acids. Looked up from germline, CDR1 is KGHSH and CDR2 is LQKENI.

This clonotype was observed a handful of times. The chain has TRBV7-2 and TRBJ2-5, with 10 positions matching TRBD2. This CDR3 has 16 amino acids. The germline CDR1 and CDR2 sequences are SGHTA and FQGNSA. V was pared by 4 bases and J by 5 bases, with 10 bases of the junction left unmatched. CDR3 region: CASSSSGGAWVETQYF. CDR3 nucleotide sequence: TGTGCCAGCAGCTCAAGCGGGGGGGCATGGGTGGAGACCCAGTACTTC.

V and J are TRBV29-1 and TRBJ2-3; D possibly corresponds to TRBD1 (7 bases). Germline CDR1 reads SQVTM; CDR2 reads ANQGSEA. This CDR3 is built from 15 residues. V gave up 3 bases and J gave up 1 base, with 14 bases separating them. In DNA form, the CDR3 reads TGCAGCGTTGAGGAGGGGGCAAGCGGCACAGATACGCAGTATTTT. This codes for CSVEEGASGTDTQYF.

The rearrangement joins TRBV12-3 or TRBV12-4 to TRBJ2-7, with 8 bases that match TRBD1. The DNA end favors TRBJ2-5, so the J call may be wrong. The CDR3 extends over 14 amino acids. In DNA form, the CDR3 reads TGTGCCAGCAGTTTAAAACGACAGGGGGAGACCCAGTACTTC. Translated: CASSLKRQGETQYF.

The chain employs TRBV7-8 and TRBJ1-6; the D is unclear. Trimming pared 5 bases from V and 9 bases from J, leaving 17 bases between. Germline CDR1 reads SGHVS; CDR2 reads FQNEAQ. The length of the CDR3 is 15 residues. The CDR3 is CASSPRLGSGSPLHF. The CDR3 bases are TGTGCCAGCAGCCCCCGCCTGGGTAGCGGTTCACCCCTCCACTTT.

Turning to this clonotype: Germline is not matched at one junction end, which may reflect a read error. CDR3: CASSYYGGGNQETKYF. CDR3 DNA: TGTGCCAGCAGCTATTACGGCGGGGGGAACCAAGAGACCAAGTACTTC. This sequence joins TRBV12-3 or TRBV12-4 and TRBJ2-5; 8 positions match TRBD2. The CDR3 spans 16 residues.

CDR3 sequence (DNA): TGCAGCGTTGGGGGCTCGGGGGGAAGGTCCTACAATGAGCAGTTCTTC. Its protein is CSVGGSGGRSYNEQFF. V usage is TRBV29-1 and J usage is TRBJ2-1; TRBD2 matches 7 bases. The germline V gene encodes CDR1 SQVTM and CDR2 ANQGSEA. The J segment lost 1 base and the V segment lost 4 bases, leaving 10 bases of the junction unmatched. The CDR3 loop spans 16 amino acids.

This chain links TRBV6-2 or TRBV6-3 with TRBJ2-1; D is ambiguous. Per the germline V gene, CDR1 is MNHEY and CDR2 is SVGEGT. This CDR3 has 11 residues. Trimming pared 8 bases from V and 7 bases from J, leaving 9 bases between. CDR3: CASGVWNEQFF. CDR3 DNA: TGTGCCAGCGGAGTCTGGAATGAGCAGTTCTTC.

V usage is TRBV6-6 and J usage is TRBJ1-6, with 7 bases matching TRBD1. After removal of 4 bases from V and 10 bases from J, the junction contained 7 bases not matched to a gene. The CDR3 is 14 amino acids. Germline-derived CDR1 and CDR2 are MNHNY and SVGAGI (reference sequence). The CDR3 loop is CASSSPGGGSPLHF. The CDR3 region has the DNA TGTGCCAGCAGTTCCCCAGGGGGAGGGTCACCCCTCCACTTT.

The CDR3 DNA sequence: TGTGCCAGCAGTGACCCCCTAGTAGGGGGCTACAATGAGCAGTTCTTC. Residues: CASSDPLVGGYNEQFF. The J gene is TRBJ2-1, the V gene TRBV2, with D possibly being TRBD1 (6 bases). V was trimmed by 3 bases and J by 3 bases, leaving 15 bases between them. There are 16 residues in the CDR3. CDR1 and CDR2 (germline): SNHLY, FYNNEI.

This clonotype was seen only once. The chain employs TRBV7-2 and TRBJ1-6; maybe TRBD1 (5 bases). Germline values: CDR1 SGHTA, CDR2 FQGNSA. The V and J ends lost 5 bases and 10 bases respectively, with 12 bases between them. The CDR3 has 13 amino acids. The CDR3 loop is CASSVGVWSPLHF. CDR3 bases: TGTGCCAGCAGCGTAGGGGTCTGGTCACCCCTCCACTTT.

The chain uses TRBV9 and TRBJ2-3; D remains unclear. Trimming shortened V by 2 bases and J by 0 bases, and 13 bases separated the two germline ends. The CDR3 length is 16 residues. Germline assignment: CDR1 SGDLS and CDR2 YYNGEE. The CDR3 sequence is CASSVPVAASTDTQYF. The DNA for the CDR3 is TGTGCCAGCAGCGTCCCCGTTGCGGCGAGCACAGATACGCAGTATTTT. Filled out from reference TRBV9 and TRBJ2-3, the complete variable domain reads DSGVTQTPKHLITATGQRVTLRCSPRSGDLSVYWYQQSLDQGLQFLIQYYNGEERAKGNILERFSAQQFPDLHSELNLSSLELGDSALYFCASSVPVAASTDTQYFGPGTRLTVL.

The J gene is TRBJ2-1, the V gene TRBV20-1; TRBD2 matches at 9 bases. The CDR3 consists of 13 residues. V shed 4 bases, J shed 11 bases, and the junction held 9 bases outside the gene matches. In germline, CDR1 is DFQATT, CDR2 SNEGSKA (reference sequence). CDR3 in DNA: TGCAGTGCTAAGTCAGCGGGGGGCCACAAGCAGTTCTTC. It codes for CSAKSAGGHKQFF.

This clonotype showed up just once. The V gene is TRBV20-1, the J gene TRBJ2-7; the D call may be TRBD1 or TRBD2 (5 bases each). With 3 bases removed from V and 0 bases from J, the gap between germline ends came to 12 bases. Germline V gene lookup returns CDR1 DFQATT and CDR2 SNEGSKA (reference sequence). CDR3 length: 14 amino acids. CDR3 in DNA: TGCAGTGCTAGCGGGGACCTAGACTCCTACGAGCAGTACTTC. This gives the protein CSASGDLDSYEQYF.

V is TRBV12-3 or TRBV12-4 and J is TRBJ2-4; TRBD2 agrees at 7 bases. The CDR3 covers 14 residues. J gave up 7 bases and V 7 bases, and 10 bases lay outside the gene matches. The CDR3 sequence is CASTWRLAWNIQYF. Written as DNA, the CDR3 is TGTGCCAGCACCTGGAGACTAGCCTGGAACATTCAGTACTTC.

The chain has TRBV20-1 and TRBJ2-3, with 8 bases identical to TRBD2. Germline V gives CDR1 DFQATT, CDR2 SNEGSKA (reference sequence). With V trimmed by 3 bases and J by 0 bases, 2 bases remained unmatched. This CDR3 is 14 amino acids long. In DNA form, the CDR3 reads TGCAGTGCTAGGGTAGCGGGGAGCACAGATACGCAGTATTTT. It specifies CSARVAGSTDTQYF.

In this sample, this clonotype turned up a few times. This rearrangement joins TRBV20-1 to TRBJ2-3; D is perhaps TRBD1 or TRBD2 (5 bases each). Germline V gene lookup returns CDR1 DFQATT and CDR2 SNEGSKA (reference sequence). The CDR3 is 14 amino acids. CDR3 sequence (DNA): TGCTCGACGACAAGAGGGGCTAGCACAGATACGCAGTATTTT. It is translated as CSTTRGASTDTQYF.

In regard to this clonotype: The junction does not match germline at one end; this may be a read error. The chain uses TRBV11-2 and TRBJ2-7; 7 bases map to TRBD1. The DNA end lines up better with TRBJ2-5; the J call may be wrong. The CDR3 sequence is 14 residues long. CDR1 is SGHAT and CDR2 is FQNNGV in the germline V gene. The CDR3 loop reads CASGLLGGRETQYF. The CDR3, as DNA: TGTGCCAGCGGCTTATTAGGGGGCAGGGAGACCCAGTACTTC.

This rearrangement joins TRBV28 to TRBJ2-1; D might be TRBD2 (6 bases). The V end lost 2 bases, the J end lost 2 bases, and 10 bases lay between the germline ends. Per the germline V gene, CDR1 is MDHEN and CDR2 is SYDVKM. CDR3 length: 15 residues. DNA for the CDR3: TGTGCCAGCAGTTTAGGCGGGGAAACCTACAATGAGCAGTTCTTC. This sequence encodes CASSLGGETYNEQFF.

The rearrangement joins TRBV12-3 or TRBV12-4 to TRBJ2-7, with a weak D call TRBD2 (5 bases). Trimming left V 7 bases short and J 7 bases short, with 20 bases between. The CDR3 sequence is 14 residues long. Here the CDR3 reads CASTLLSADNEQYF. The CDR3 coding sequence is TGTGCCAGCACCCTACTTAGCGCCGACAATGAGCAGTACTTC.

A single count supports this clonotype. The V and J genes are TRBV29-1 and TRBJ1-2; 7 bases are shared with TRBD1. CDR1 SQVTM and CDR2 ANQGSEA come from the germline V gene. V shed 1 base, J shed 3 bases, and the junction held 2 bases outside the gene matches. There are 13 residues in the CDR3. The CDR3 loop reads CSVEADRDYGYTF. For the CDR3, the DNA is TGCAGCGTTGAAGCAGACAGGGACTATGGCTACACCTTC.

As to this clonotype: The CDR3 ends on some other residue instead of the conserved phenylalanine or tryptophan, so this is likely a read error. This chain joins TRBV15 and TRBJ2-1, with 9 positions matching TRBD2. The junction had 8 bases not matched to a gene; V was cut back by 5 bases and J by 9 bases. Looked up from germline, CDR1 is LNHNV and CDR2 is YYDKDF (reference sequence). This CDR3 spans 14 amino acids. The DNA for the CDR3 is TGTGCCACCAGCGTGGGACTAGCCGGGATTGAGCAGTTCTCC. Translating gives CATSVGLAGIEQFS.

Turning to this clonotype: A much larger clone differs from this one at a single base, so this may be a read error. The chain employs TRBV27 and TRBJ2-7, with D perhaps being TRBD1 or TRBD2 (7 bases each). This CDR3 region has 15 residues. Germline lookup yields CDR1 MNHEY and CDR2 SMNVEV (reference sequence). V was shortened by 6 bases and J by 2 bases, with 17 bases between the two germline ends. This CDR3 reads CASSRRQGGTYEQYF. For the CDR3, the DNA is TGTGCCAGCAGCCGGAGACAGGGAGGGACCTACGAGCAGTACTTC.

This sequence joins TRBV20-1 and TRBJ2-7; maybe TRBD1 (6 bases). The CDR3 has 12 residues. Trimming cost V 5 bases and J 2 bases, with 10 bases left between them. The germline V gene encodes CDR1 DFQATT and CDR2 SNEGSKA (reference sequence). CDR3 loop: CSALQGTYEQYF. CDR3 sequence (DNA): TGCAGTGCTCTTCAGGGGACCTACGAGCAGTACTTC.

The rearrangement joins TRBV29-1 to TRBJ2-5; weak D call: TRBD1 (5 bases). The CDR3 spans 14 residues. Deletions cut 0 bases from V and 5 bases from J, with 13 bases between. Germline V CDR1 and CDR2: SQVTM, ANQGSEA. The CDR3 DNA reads TGCAGCGTTGAAGATTCGTTGGGGCCGGAGACCCAGTACTTC. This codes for CSVEDSLGPETQYF.

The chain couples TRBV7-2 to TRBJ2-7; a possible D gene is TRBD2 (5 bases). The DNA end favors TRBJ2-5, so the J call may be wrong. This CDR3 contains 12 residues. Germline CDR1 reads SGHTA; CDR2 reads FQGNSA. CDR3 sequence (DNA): TGTGCGAGTATGCTAGGGAGCGGGACCCAGTACTTC. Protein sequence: CASMLGSGTQYF.

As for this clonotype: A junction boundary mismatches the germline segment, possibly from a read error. CDR3 in amino acids: CASNLVSGGAETQYF. The CDR3 nucleotides are TGCGCCAGCAACTTGGTCTCCGGGGGCGCGGAGACCCAGTACTTC. This sequence joins TRBV5-1 and TRBJ2-5, with D perhaps TRBD1 or TRBD2 (6 bases each). This CDR3 has 15 amino acids. Germline V gene lookup returns CDR1 SGHRS and CDR2 YFSETQ. Full variable domain (remainder filled in from reference TRBV5-1 and TRBJ2-5): KAGVTQTPRYLIKTRGQQVTLSCSPISGHRSVSWYQQTPGQGLQFLFEYFSETQRNKGNFPGRFSGRQFSNSRSEMNVSTLELGDSALYLCASNLVSGGAETQYFGPGTRLLVL.

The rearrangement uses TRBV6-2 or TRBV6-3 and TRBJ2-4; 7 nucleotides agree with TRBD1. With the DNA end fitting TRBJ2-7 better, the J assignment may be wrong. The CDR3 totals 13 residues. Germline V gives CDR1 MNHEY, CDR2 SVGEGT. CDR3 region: CASSFPTGSEQYF. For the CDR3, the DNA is TGTGCCAGCAGTTTTCCGACAGGGAGCGAGCAGTACTTC.

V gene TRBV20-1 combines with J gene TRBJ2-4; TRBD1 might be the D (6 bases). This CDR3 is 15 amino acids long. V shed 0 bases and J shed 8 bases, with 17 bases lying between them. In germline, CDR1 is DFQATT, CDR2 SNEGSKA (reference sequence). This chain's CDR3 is CSARDSQGEGDIQYF. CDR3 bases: TGCAGTGCTAGAGATAGCCAGGGTGAGGGGGACATTCAGTACTTC.

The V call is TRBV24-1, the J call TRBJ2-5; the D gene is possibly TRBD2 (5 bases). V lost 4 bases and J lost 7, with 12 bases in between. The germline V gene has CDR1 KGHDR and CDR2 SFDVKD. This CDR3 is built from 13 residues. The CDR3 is CATSEAAFGTQYF. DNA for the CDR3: TGTGCCACCAGTGAAGCGGCCTTCGGGACCCAGTACTTC.